This T cell receptor beta chain was recorded in a study of cytomegalovirus exposure and HLA in healthy donors. Whole-study findings and limits: Most TCR sequences showed up rarely, but some public TCRs showed up in many donors. Cytomegalovirus-associated TCR beta chains were listed, numbering 164.

CDR1 LGHNA and CDR2 YSLEER come from the germline V gene. This CDR3 comprises 16 residues. The V segment lost 6 bases and the J segment 5 bases; nucleotides outside the gene matches: 8. In the PCR, 60 Vbeta and 13 Jbeta primers were used. Here immunoSEQ multiplex PCR was the method, and the copy in TCRdb shows in-frame clones only, minus some. The profile covers more than 75,000 clones, with just under 80% appearing a single time and approximately 3.9% taken by the ten largest. With respect to this clone: The antigen remains unidentified.

At the time of sampling, donors were nominally healthy, though unrecorded immune exposures were likely. The rearrangement uses TRBV4-3 and TRBJ2-1; 12 bases fit TRBD2. The sequence derives from a woman between 40 and 50 years old in good health and CMV-seronegative. The sequenced sample consisted of PBMCs. The CDR3 DNA is TGCGCCAGCAGTCCCGTACTAGCGGGGGGTGACAATGAGCAGTTCTTC. It specifies CASSPVLAGGDNEQFF.